The sequence of this TCR beta chain was determined in a study of T cell repertoires in cytomegalovirus infection. Study at large: The public TCR beta signatures pointed to both CMV infection and matching HLA type.

This clonotype was detected a few times. The target antigen is unknown. TCRdb used MiXCR to reprocess the reads, holding one entry per CDR3 protein. In the table there are hundreds of thousands of distinct CDR3 sequences, less than 35% of which are singletons. Study-level findings and limits: Individuals carrying CMV plus the relevant HLA were identified by cumulative frequency of public TCR beta families.

This CDR3 is 16 amino acids long. Germline loops: CDR1 SGHVS, CDR2 FNYEAQ. The V end was cut by 5 bases, the J end by 8 bases, with 24 bases between. The sequences come from cultured CD8+ T cells from PBMCs, collected from culture after CMV antigen stimulation. The TCR sequence derives from a human donor in good health (CMV status not recorded). Some clones in this sample may be carry-over from other donors' samples. The V call is TRBV7-6, the J call TRBJ1-2; TRBD1 might be the D (6 bases). For the CDR3, the DNA is TGTGCCAGCAGCCCCCCCGAGGACAGAAGCTATCACGGCTACACCTTC. This translates into CASSPPEDRSYHGYTF.